The T cell receptor beta chain described here comes from a study of shared clonotypes between healthy human individuals. This clone was seen only once. Its antigen is still unknown. General study findings and limits: Collection of samples was limited to blood; tissue repertoires likely differ.

The CDR3 length is 12 residues. The germline V gene encodes CDR1 SGHNT and CDR2 YYREEE (reference sequence). V was pared by 2 bases and J by 10 bases, with 9 bases between. Several immunoSEQ 96-well plates shared each subset's DNA, each plate a replicate. For sorted subsets, approximately 0.2 ug DNA per replicate equaled 30,000 or so T cell genomes. Assay used: immunoSEQ multiplex PCR; TCRdb lists only in-frame clones, some missing. The data show some 1 million clones, approximately 70% seen once. The source material was memory CD4+ T cells sorted from blood. Subset specified: CD45RA-negative fraction. This chain connects TRBV5-4 to TRBJ1-4; no reliable D call. The receptor's source is a man younger than 35 in good health. In DNA, the CDR3 is TGTGCCAGCAGCTTACCCACCGGAAAACTGTTTTTT. Protein sequence: CASSLPTGKLFF. Full variable domain (remainder filled in from reference TRBV5-4 and TRBJ1-4): ETGVTQSPTHLIKTRGQQVTLRCSSQSGHNTVSWYQQALGQGPQFIFQYYREEENGRGNFPPRFSGLQFPNYSSELNVNALELDDSALYLCASSLPTGKLFFGSGTQLSVL.